This T cell receptor (beta chain) was captured by sequencing in a study of blood T cell repertoires in COVID-19. Across the study: PBMCs, B-cell-depleted T cells, or T cells were the source of the cDNA or gDNA that made up the material.

The CDR3 spans 17 residues. Trimming left V 7 bases short and J 1 base short, with 23 bases between. CDR1 and CDR2 (germline): MDHEN, SYDVKM. In the source study's methods: Amplification from reference gene primers served as the basis for estimated nucleated cell counts. Profiled with immunoSEQ multiplex PCR; TCRdb holds only in-frame clones, not every one. V and J calls and clone size come straight from that table; D and trimming were deduced from the DNA. The sample lists more than 300,000 clones; around 88% were seen once. Sequenced input: peripheral blood. The sequence was obtained from a woman between 45 and 65 years old with acute or convalescent COVID-19. The chain uses TRBV28 and TRBJ2-7, with D possibly being TRBD2 (6 bases). CDR3 sequence (DNA): TGTGCCAGCACCAAAACCACGATACGGGACTTATCCTACGAGCAGTACTTC. This translates into CASTKTTIRDLSYEQYF.